These T cell receptor beta chains were read from a single sample in a study of shared clonotypes between healthy human individuals. TCRdb's copy holds only in-frame clones and misses some; the assay was immunoSEQ multiplex PCR. The sample lists approximately 1.5 million clones, 98% to 99% occurring once. The source material was naive CD4+ T cells sorted from blood. Source of these receptors: a man aged 30 to 39 in good health. CDR3s include the opening cysteine and the closing phenylalanine or tryptophan. The order of the fields is clone size, V gene, J gene, CDR3 protein. Rows give clone size only sometimes, using once, few, many, or a class for an expanded clone.

>.|TRBV10-1|TRBJ2-7
CASSQTGQGKHF
>.|TRBV28|TRBJ1-5
CASSLFPGGGNQPQHF
>.|TRBV6-5|TRBJ1-1
CASSYLTGTGNTEAFF
>.|TRBV2|TRBJ2-7
CASRTGHRNPTYEQYF
>.|TRBV27|TRBJ2-5
CASSLPQVRNAQYF
>few|TRBV18|TRBJ1-1
CASSPTKQPNTEAFF
>.|TRBV30|TRBJ1-3
CAWMGGTGNTIYF
>.|TRBV20-1|TRBJ2-7
CSASGGVEQYF
>.|TRBV27|TRBJ2-7
CASSLQGRYEQYF
>.|TRBV7-9|TRBJ2-3
CASSLGPGTGTDTQYF
>.|TRBV2|TRBJ2-3
CASSTGLITDTQYF
>.|TRBV4-3|TRBJ2-1
CASSQDSGRFSYNEQFF
>once|TRBV6-6|TRBJ1-5
CASSRNQPQHF
>.|TRBV14|TRBJ2-1
CASSQGLDADHNEQFF
>.|TRBV5-1|TRBJ2-5
CASSRRTSGGIQETQYF
>.|TRBV11-2|TRBJ2-7
CASSLFWDTEQYF
>.|TRBV2|TRBJ2-1
CASSSGLAANEQFF
>.|TRBV27|TRBJ2-7
CASKIRPDSYEQYF
>.|TRBV7-6|TRBJ2-3
CASSPRGYYDTQYF
>.|TRBV11-2|TRBJ2-7
CASSLERTGYEQYF
>.|TRBV10-1|TRBJ1-1
CASSPVAGRRDQLGNTEAFF
>.|TRBV2|TRBJ2-3
CASSTLWDTQYF
>.|TRBV7-3|TRBJ2-5
CASSPSSQETQYF
>.|TRBV18|TRBJ2-1
CASSPKEAVNEQFF
>.|TRBV2|TRBJ1-2
CASSPDRVIANYGYTF
>.|TRBV7-3|TRBJ2-5
CASSLDRGGETQYF
>.|TRBV7-9|TRBJ2-3
CASSSDGRADTQYF
>.|TRBV10-2|TRBJ2-7
CASGGIPVGISYEQYF
>.|TRBV7-9|TRBJ2-1
CASSLLRRAHSYNEQFF